The source of this T cell receptor beta chain is a study of T cell repertoires in cytomegalovirus infection. Study-level background: Selected CMV epitopes included recently identified HLA-C-restricted ones as well as well-studied HLA-B-restricted ones.

TCRdb reanalysed the reads using MiXCR and keeps one entry per CDR3 protein. The data contain approximately 910,000 distinct CDR3 sequences, approximately 32% of them singletons. Germline loops: CDR1 KGHDR, CDR2 SFDVKD. The V end was cut by 1 base, the J end by 7 bases, with 12 bases between. The CDR3 runs 14 residues. Study-level results: CMV-specific TCR beta clonotypes restricted by HLA-C were the ones dominating the ex vivo response.

This clonotype was found many times. Its antigen is not identified. The chain joins TRBV24-1 to TRBJ1-2, with TRBD1 as a possible D gene (5 bases). The clonotype was recovered from a human donor in good health (CMV status not recorded). Some clones in this sample may be carry-over from other donors' samples. The input for sequencing was cultured CD8+ T cells from PBMCs, taken from culture after CMV antigen stimulation. The chain's CDR3 is CATSDFSRVPGYTF. In DNA form, the CDR3 reads TGTGCCACCAGTGATTTCTCCAGGGTCCCTGGCTACACCTTC.